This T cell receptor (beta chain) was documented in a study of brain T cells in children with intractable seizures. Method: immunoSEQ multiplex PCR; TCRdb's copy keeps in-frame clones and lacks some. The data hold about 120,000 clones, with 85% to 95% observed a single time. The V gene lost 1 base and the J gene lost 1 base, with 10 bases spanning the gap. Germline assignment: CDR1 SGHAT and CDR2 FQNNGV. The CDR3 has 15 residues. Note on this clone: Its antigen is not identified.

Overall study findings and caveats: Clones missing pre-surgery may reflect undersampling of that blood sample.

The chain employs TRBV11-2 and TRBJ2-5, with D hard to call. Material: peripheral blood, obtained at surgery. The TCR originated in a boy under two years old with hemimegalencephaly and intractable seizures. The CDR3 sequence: CASSLALVIQETQYF. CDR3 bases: TGTGCCAGCAGCTTAGCTCTGGTAATCCAAGAGACCCAGTACTTC.